A single sample is the source of the 15 T cell receptor beta chains below, sequenced in a study of identical twins. TCRdb re-analysed the 5' RACE reads in MiXCR, keeping a single row per CDR3 protein. The sample yields a few hundred thousand distinct CDR3 sequences, 9.6% seen once. In addition, the sample was reused for a study of yellow fever vaccine responses in identical twins.

The specimen was PBMCs. All receptors come from a woman under 30 in good health.

This clonotype was seen a few times. Here the CDR3 DNA reads TGTGCCAGCAATACACAGGGTACCCTTAACTATGGCTACACCTTC. Translation: CASNTQGTLNYGYTF. The chain is built from TRBV12-3 or TRBV12-4 and TRBJ1-2, with D possibly matching TRBD1 (6 bases). V was pared by 7 bases and J by 1 base, with 16 bases between. This CDR3 region has 15 residues.

This clonotype was seen ten or more times. This chain links TRBV24-1 with TRBJ2-3; no firm D call. Germline V CDR1 and CDR2: KGHDR, SFDVKD. With 6 bases removed from V and 0 bases from J, the gap between germline ends came to 9 bases. The CDR3 contains 14 residues. The CDR3 loop is CATSPTRSTDTQYF. The DNA of the CDR3 is TGTGCCACCAGTCCGACGCGTAGCACAGATACGCAGTATTTT.

This clonotype was observed a few times. An end of the junction does not agree with germline; a read error may underlie this. This chain joins TRBV15 and TRBJ1-6; D gene ambiguous. The CDR3 has 13 residues. CDR1 LNHNV and CDR2 YYDKDF come from the germline V gene (reference sequence). In DNA, the CDR3 is TGTGCCACCAGCAGTGAATTCGTTGACCGAGCGTACTTT. Its translation: CATSSEFVDRAYF.

This clonotype was seen a few times. This chain connects TRBV11-2 to TRBJ1-4; no definite D call. The CDR3 totals 16 residues. V lost 2 bases to trimming and J lost 6 bases, with 16 bases between them. Germline CDR1 and CDR2: SGHAT and FQNNGV. DNA of the CDR3: TGTGCCAGCAGCTTAATACAGACCGCAAGACATGAAAAACTGTTTTTT. Amino acid sequence: CASSLIQTARHEKLFF.

This chain joins TRBV25-1 and TRBJ2-7, with 9 bases matching TRBD2. This CDR3 region has 16 residues. Germline loops: CDR1 MGHDK, CDR2 SYGVNS. The ends lost 2 bases at V and 6 bases at J; junction bases unmatched: 11. Written as DNA, the CDR3 is TGTGCCAGCAGTGAAATAGCGGGAGTACGTGCCTTCGAGCAGTACTTC. This codes for CASSEIAGVRAFEQYF.

Comment on this clonotype: This may stem from a read error, because a much larger clone lies one nucleotide away. The chain recombines TRBV7-9 with TRBJ2-2; no clear D gene. CDR1 SEHNR and CDR2 FQNEAQ come from the germline V gene (reference sequence). The CDR3 runs 12 residues. The CDR3 sequence: CAGTINTEELFF. The CDR3 DNA is TGTGCCGGAACCATCAACACCGAGGAGCTGTTTTTT.

The chain has TRBV7-2 and TRBJ1-5; 7 positions agree with TRBD1. CDR3 length: 16 residues. Germline V gene lookup returns CDR1 SGHTA and CDR2 FQGNSA. V gave up 1 base and J gave up 7 bases; unmatched junction bases: 10. CDR3 in DNA: TGTGCCAGCAGCTTAGTAAGGGGGCAGGGAAACCAGCCCCAGCATTTT. It codes for CASSLVRGQGNQPQHF. Using reference TRBV7-2 and TRBJ1-5 for the parts outside the CDR3, the full variable domain is GAGVSQSPSNKVTEKGKDVELRCDPISGHTALYWYRQSLGQGLEFLIYFQGNSAPDKSGLPSDRFSAERTGGSVSTLTIQRTQQEDSAVYLCASSLVRGQGNQPQHFGDGTRLSIL.

This clonotype has at least ten counts. The chain recombines TRBV5-1 with TRBJ2-4; TRBD1 matches at 9 bases. Germline V gene data show CDR1 as SGHRS and CDR2 as YFSETQ. V dropped 3 bases and J dropped 6; count of bases not matched to a gene: 1. The CDR3 loop spans 13 amino acids. The DNA of the CDR3 is TGCGCCAGCAGCTGGGACAGGGTAAACATTCAGTACTTC. Protein: CASSWDRVNIQYF.

This clonotype was seen a single time. This sequence joins TRBV11-2 and TRBJ2-1; TRBD2 aligns across 7 bases. This CDR3 is built from 14 residues. The V and J ends lost 3 bases and 3 bases, in that order; junction bases with no gene match: 2. Germline lookup yields CDR1 SGHAT and CDR2 FQNNGV. DNA for the CDR3: TGTGCCAGCAGCTTCGGGGAGGGCTACAATGAGCAGTTCTTC. Translated: CASSFGEGYNEQFF.

This clonotype was recorded many times. The chain carries TRBV20-1 and TRBJ2-7; D is undetermined. Germline V CDR1 and CDR2: DFQATT, SNEGSKA (reference sequence). V was shortened by 3 bases and J by 0 bases, with 15 bases between the two germline ends. The CDR3 loop spans 15 amino acids. The CDR3 DNA reads TGCAGTGCTAGCCTGCCGGCTCCCGGCTCCTACGAGCAGTACTTC. Protein: CSASLPAPGSYEQYF.

The chain carries TRBV20-1 and TRBJ2-7; tentative D call: TRBD1 (5 bases). Trimming stripped 1 base from V and 2 bases from J, with 12 bases between. The CDR3 extends over 14 amino acids. Looked up from germline, CDR1 is DFQATT and CDR2 is SNEGSKA (reference sequence). The CDR3 coding sequence is TGCAGTGCTAGAGTTTTGGACATCCCCTACGAGCAGTACTTC. It translates to CSARVLDIPYEQYF.

V usage is TRBV7-3 and J usage is TRBJ2-7; 13 bases are a match to TRBD2. V lost 8 bases and J lost 4; bases outside the gene matches: 17. Germline V CDR1 and CDR2: SGHTA, FQGTGA. CDR3 length: 18 amino acids. The CDR3 nucleotides are TGTGCCAGCTGTGCCGGGACTAGCGGGATCTCGCGGTGGTACGAGCAGTACTTC. Protein product: CASCAGTSGISRWYEQYF.

The J gene is TRBJ2-3, the V gene TRBV7-6; D gene unclear. The CDR3 has 13 residues. Trimming removed 2 bases from V and 2 bases from J, with 5 bases in between. Germline assignment: CDR1 SGHVS and CDR2 FNYEAQ. CDR3 sequence reads: CASSLQHTDTQYF. In DNA form, the CDR3 reads TGTGCCAGCAGCTTACAGCACACAGATACGCAGTATTTT.

This clonotype was observed a handful of times. The chain couples TRBV7-8 to TRBJ2-7, with TRBD1 matching 9 bases. The junction had 7 bases not matched to a gene; V was cut back by 5 bases and J by 2 bases. The CDR3 sequence is 15 residues long. Germline assignment: CDR1 SGHVS and CDR2 FQNEAQ. This chain's CDR3 is CASSQRRDRAYEQYF. In DNA form, the CDR3 reads TGTGCCAGCAGCCAACGACGGGACAGGGCCTACGAGCAGTACTTC. The whole variable domain, remainder taken from reference TRBV7-8 and TRBJ2-7, is GAGVSQSPRYKVAKRGQDVALRCDPISGHVSLFWYQQALGQGPEFLTYFQNEAQLDKSGLPSDRFFAERPEGSVSTLKIQRTQQEDSAVYLCASSQRRDRAYEQYFGPGTRLTVT.

The chain carries TRBV9 and TRBJ2-1, with 7 bases fitting TRBD2. The length of the CDR3 is 16 residues. Germline V gene lookup returns CDR1 SGDLS and CDR2 YYNGEE. V lost 0 bases and J lost 1; bases outside the gene matches: 4. The CDR3 is CASSVGSSGSYNEQFF. The CDR3, as DNA: TGTGCCAGCAGCGTAGGGAGTAGCGGGTCCTACAATGAGCAGTTCTTC.